This TCR beta chain was identified in a study of beta chain features in type 1 diabetes. Points from the study as a whole: Moderate but significant shortening of TCRB CDR3s was recorded in all four CD4+ subsets from Type 1 diabetes patients. The naive, central memory and Treg TCRB repertoires showed an apparent similarity that was greater among patients than among healthy donors.

Reverse transcribing all isolated RNA meant expressed TCRB transcripts were sequenced. Sequencing was performed with immunoSEQ multiplex PCR; in TCRdb, only in-frame clones are kept and a portion is missing. This sample has a few hundred thousand clones, with around 10% found just once. Trimming cost V 5 bases and J 5 bases, with 24 bases left between them. This CDR3 contains 17 residues. Germline V lookup: CDR1 LNHNV, CDR2 YYDKDF (reference sequence). This clone was recorded a few times. Its specificity is not known. The V and J genes are TRBV15 and TRBJ2-5, with D perhaps TRBD2 (6 bases). Sequencing was done on a sample of central memory CD4+ T cells from blood. The clonotype originates from a man aged 25 to 40 with type 1 diabetes. CDR3 sequence (DNA): TGTGCCACCAGCCCCCGGGGCGGGACGGAGGCGGGGGAGACCCAGTACTTC. Protein sequence: CATSPRGGTEAGETQYF. The whole variable domain, remainder taken from reference TRBV15 and TRBJ2-5, is DAMVIQNPRYQVTQFGKPVTLSCSQTLNHNVMYWYQQKSSQAPKLLFHYYDKDFNNEADTPDNFQSRRPNTSFCFLDIRSPGLGDTAMYLCATSPRGGTEAGETQYFGPGTRLLVL.